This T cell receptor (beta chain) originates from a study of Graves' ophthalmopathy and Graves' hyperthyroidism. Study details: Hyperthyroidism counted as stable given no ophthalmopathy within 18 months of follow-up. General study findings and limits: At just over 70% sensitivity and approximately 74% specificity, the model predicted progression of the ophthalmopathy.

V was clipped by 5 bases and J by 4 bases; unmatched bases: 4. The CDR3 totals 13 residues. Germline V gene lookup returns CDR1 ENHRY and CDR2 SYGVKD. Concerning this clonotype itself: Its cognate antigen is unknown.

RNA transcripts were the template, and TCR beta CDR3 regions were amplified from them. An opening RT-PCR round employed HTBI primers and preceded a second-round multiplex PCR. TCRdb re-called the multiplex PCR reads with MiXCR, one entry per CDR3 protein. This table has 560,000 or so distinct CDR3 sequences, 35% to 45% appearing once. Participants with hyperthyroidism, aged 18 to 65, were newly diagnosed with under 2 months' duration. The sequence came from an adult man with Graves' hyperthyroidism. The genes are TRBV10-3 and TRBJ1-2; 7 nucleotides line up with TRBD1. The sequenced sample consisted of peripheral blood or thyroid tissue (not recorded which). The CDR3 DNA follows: TGTGCCATCAGTCGGGACAGACTCTATGGCTACACCTTC. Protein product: CAISRDRLYGYTF.